Shown below are 16 T cell receptor beta chains from a single sample sequenced in a study of blood T cell repertoires in COVID-19. Profiled with immunoSEQ multiplex PCR; TCRdb holds only in-frame clones, not every one. The sample contains about 60,000 clones, 70% to 90% of which appear only once. The sequenced sample was peripheral blood. The receptors here all came from a human donor with active COVID-19. The donor label of this sample is uncertain.

The chain couples TRBV5-1 to TRBJ2-7, with 8 nucleotides matching TRBD2. Germline V lookup: CDR1 SGHRS, CDR2 YFSETQ. V gave up 1 base and J gave up 3 bases; unmatched junction bases: 6. The CDR3 is made up of 15 amino acids. The CDR3 spells CASSLSGSLGYEQYF. The CDR3 region has the DNA TGCGCCAGCAGCTTGAGCGGGAGTCTTGGCTACGAGCAGTACTTC.

The chain employs TRBV30 and TRBJ2-3; D call uncertain. Per germline, CDR1 GTSNPN and CDR2 SVGIG (reference sequence). V was pared by 3 bases and J by 4 bases, with 8 bases between. This CDR3 comprises 12 residues. CDR3 DNA: TGTGCCTGGAGAGGCGGAGCAGATACGCAGTATTTT. The encoded protein is CAWRGGADTQYF.

This chain uses TRBV30 with TRBJ2-7; 7 bases map to TRBD1. The CDR3 sequence is 10 residues long. The germline V gene has CDR1 GTSNPN and CDR2 SVGIG (reference sequence). V lost 5 bases, J lost 7 bases, and 2 bases stayed unmatched. CDR3 residues: CAWSDREQYF. The CDR3 DNA follows: TGTGCCTGGTCGGACAGGGAGCAGTACTTC.

The chain uses TRBV4-2 and TRBJ2-7; TRBD2 matches at 13 bases. CDR3 size: 15 residues. The V and J ends lost 1 base and 3 bases, in that order; junction bases with no gene match: 0. Germline CDR1 and CDR2: LGHNA and YNFKEQ. The CDR3 reads CASSQGTSGGYEQYF. The DNA for the CDR3 is TGTGCCAGCAGCCAAGGGACTAGCGGGGGCTACGAGCAGTACTTC.

This sequence joins TRBV6-2 or TRBV6-3 and TRBJ1-5, with D maybe TRBD1 (6 bases). CDR1 MNHEY and CDR2 SVGEGT come from the germline V gene. CDR3 length: 15 amino acids. Trimming removed 2 bases from V and 10 bases from J, with 18 bases in between. CDR3 sequence reads: CASSYPTGLGGPQHF. CDR3 DNA: TGTGCCAGCAGTTACCCGACAGGCCTCGGAGGCCCCCAGCATTTT.

As concerns this clone: The CDR3 does not close with the conserved phenylalanine or tryptophan, likely indicating a read error. The DNA is left out, because the CDR3 cannot be placed on it with certainty; the CDR3 is given as TCRdb lists it. The CDR3 sequence: CASSEARTSGGDL. The V call is TRBV2, the J call TRBJ2-3; the table calls TRBD2, which could not be checked here. The germline V gene encodes CDR1 SNHLY and CDR2 FYNNEI. Including both end residues, the CDR3 is 13 amino acids long.

The gene calls are TRBV9 and TRBJ2-1; TRBD2 agrees at 12 bases. The length of the CDR3 is 15 residues. Trimming took 0 bases from V and 8 from J; bases not matched to a gene: 3. CDR1 is SGDLS, CDR2 YYNGEE, per germline. Here the CDR3 reads CASSVASSGRDEQFF. The DNA of the CDR3 is TGTGCCAGCAGCGTAGCGTCTAGCGGGAGGGATGAGCAGTTCTTC.

The V gene is TRBV6-5, the J gene TRBJ1-3; D unresolved. The CDR3 extends over 13 amino acids. The V gene lost 6 bases and the J gene lost 3 bases, with 9 bases spanning the gap. Germline loops: CDR1 MNHEY, CDR2 SVGAGI. The CDR3 loop is CASRIGIGNTIYF. The CDR3 coding sequence is TGTGCCAGCAGGATCGGGATTGGAAACACCATATATTTT.

The CDR3 sequence: CASRLAGGLGGELFF. In nucleotides, the CDR3 is TGTGCCAGTCGTCTAGCGGGGGGTCTAGGCGGGGAGCTGTTTTTT. This chain uses TRBV19 with TRBJ2-2; 11 bases agree with TRBD2. Germline CDR1 LNHDA, CDR2 SQIVND (reference sequence). Unmatched junction bases numbered 9, after V lost 8 bases and J lost 7 bases. CDR3 length: 15 residues.

The V gene is TRBV29-1, the J gene TRBJ2-1; the D gene is possibly TRBD2 (5 bases). CDR3 length equals 15 residues. CDR1 SQVTM and CDR2 ANQGSEA come from the germline V gene. V dropped 5 bases and J dropped 2 bases, with 16 bases sitting between them. This chain's CDR3 is CSVPLELAAYNEQFF. CDR3 bases: TGCAGCGTTCCCCTTGAGCTAGCAGCCTACAATGAGCAGTTCTTC.

The CDR3 DNA reads TGTGCCAGCAGCCAAGCAGGATTCATGAACACTGAAGCTTTCTTT. It yields the protein CASSQAGFMNTEAFF. This chain links TRBV4-2 with TRBJ1-1; D is unresolved. The ends were cut back, 1 base at V and 0 bases at J, with 9 bases in the middle. CDR1 LGHNA and CDR2 YNFKEQ come from the germline V gene. The length of the CDR3 is 15 residues.

The V gene is TRBV20-1, the J gene TRBJ1-3, with D unresolved. The germline gives CDR1 DFQATT, CDR2 SNEGSKA (reference sequence). CDR3 length equals 14 residues. The V and J ends lost 3 bases and 0 bases respectively, with 9 bases between them. CDR3 in amino acids: CSASRVGSGNTIYF. In nucleotides, the CDR3 is TGCAGTGCTAGTCGGGTGGGCTCTGGAAACACCATATATTTT.

The rearrangement uses TRBV7-2 and TRBJ2-5; 9 bases are shared with TRBD2. V shed 1 base and J 4 bases; nucleotides not matched to a gene: 13. Per the germline V gene, CDR1 is SGHTA and CDR2 is FQGNSA. The CDR3 totals 18 residues. CDR3 DNA sequence: TGTGCCAGCAGCTTAGGGACTCTCGGCGGGGGGGCCGGAGAGACCCAGTACTTC. It yields the protein CASSLGTLGGGAGETQYF.

The chain combines TRBV28 with TRBJ2-3, with TRBD2 as a possible D gene (6 bases). Germline CDR1 is MDHEN and CDR2 is SYDVKM. This CDR3 is built from 18 residues. Trimming took off 5 bases at V and 4 bases at J, with 25 bases between the two ends. The CDR3 nucleotides read TGTGCCAGCAGTCAGACCCAGGGAATACTAGCCACCGCAGATACGCAGTATTTT. Amino acid sequence: CASSQTQGILATADTQYF.

The V gene is TRBV7-2, the J gene TRBJ1-5; D may be TRBD1 (6 bases). The length of the CDR3 is 15 residues. Per the germline V gene, CDR1 is SGHTA and CDR2 is FQGNSA. V gave up 1 base and J gave up 2 bases, with 9 bases separating them. CDR3 sequence (DNA): TGTGCCAGCAGCTTAGAACAGGGAGGCAATCAGCCCCAGCATTTT. This codes for CASSLEQGGNQPQHF.

The chain couples TRBV19 to TRBJ2-3, with 12 bases aligning to TRBD2. V lost 8 bases, J lost 3 bases, and 9 bases stayed unmatched. The germline CDR1 and CDR2 sequences are LNHDA and SQIVND (reference sequence). This CDR3 contains 16 residues. The CDR3 is CASGGDGLAGTDTQYF. The CDR3, as DNA: TGTGCCAGTGGTGGGGACGGACTAGCGGGGACAGATACGCAGTATTTT.